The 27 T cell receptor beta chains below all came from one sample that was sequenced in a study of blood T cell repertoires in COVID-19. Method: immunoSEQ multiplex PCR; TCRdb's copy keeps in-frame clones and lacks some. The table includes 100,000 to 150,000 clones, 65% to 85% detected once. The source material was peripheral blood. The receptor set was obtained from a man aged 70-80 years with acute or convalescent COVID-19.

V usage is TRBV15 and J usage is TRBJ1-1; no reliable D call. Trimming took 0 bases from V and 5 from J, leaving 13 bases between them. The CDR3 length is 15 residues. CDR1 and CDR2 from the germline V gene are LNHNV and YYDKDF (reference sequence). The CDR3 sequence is CATSRDYRGPTEAFF. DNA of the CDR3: TGTGCCACCAGCAGAGATTATCGAGGGCCAACTGAAGCTTTCTTT.

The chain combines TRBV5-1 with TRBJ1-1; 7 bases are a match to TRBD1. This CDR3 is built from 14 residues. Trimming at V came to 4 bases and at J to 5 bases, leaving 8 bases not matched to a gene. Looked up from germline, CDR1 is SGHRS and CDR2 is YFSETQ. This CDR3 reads CASSTSGGRTEAFF. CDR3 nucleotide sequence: TGCGCCAGCAGCACCTCAGGGGGAAGGACTGAAGCTTTCTTT.

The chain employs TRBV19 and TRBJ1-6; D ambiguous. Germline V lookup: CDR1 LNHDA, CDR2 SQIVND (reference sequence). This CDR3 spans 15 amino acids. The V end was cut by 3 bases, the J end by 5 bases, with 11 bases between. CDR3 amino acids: CASSMGRPDNSPLHF. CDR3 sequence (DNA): TGTGCCAGTAGTATGGGCAGGCCGGATAATTCACCCCTCCACTTT.

The DNA of the CDR3 is TGTGCCAGCAGTTTAGCGGGGCTCGAGCAGTACTTC. As protein: CASSLAGLEQYF. The chain couples TRBV12-3 or TRBV12-4 to TRBJ2-7; D might be TRBD1 (5 bases). The V end was cut by 0 bases, the J end by 6 bases, with 6 bases between. The CDR3 is 12 amino acids.

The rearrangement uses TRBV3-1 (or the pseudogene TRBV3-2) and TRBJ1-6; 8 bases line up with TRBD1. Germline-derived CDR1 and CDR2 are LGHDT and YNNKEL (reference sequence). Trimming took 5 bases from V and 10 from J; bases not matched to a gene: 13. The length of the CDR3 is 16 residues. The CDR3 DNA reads TGTGCCAGCAGCAGGTATTTAGGACAGGGAGGCTCACCCCTCCACTTT. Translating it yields CASSRYLGQGGSPLHF.

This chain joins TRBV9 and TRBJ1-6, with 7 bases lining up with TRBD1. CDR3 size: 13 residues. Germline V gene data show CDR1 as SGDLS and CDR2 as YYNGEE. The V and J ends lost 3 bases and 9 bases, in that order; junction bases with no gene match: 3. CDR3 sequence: CASSAGQPSPLHF. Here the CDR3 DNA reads TGTGCCAGCAGCGCGGGACAGCCTTCACCCCTCCACTTT.

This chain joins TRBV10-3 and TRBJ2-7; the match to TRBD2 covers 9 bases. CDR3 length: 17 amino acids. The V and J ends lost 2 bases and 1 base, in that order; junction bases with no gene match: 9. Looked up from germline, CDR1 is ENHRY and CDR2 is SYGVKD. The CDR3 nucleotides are TGTGCCATCAGTGAGACAGGGAGGCTAGCGGGGTCCTACGAGCAGTACTTC. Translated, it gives CAISETGRLAGSYEQYF.

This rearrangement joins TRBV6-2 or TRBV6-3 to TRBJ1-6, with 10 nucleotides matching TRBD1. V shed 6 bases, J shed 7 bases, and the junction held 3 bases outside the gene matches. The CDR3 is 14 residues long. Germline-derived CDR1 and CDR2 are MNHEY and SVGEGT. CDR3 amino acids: CASSLTGGNSPLHF. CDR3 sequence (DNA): TGTGCCAGCAGCCTGACAGGGGGCAATTCACCCCTCCACTTT.

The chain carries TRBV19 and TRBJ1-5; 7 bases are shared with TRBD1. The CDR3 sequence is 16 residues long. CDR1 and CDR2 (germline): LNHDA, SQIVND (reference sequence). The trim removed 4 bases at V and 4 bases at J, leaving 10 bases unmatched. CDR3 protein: CASSNLGQAWNQPQHF. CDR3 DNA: TGTGCCAGTAGTAATTTAGGACAGGCTTGGAATCAGCCCCAGCATTTT.

The CDR3 sequence is CASRSRPGERGYTF. The DNA of the CDR3 is TGTGCCAGTAGGAGCCGGCCAGGGGAGCGTGGCTACACCTTC. The chain joins TRBV19 to TRBJ1-2, with D maybe TRBD1 (6 bases). Trimming shortened V by 6 bases and J by 7 bases, and 18 bases separated the two germline ends. The CDR3 length is 14 residues. Germline V gene sequence: CDR1 LNHDA, CDR2 SQIVND (reference sequence).

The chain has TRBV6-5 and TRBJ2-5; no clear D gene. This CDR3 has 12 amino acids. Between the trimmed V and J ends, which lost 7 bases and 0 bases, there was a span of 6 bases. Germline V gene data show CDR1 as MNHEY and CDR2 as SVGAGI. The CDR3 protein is CASTGYQETQYF. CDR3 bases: TGTGCCAGCACCGGGTACCAAGAGACCCAGTACTTC.

The CDR3 nucleotides read TGCGCCAGCGGGGAGGGCAGCCAGCCCCAGCATTTT. Amino acids: CASGEGSQPQHF. The rearrangement uses TRBV10-2 and TRBJ1-5; D gene unclear. The germline V gene has CDR1 WSHSY and CDR2 SAAADI. V dropped 8 bases and J dropped 7 bases, with 12 bases sitting between them. The CDR3 spans 12 residues.

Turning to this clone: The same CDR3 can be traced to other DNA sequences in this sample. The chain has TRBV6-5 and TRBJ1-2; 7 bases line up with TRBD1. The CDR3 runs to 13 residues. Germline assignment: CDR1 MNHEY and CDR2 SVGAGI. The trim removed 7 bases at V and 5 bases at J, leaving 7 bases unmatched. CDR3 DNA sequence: TGTGCCAGCAAACGGGACAGCTTATATGGCTACACCTTC. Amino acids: CASKRDSLYGYTF.

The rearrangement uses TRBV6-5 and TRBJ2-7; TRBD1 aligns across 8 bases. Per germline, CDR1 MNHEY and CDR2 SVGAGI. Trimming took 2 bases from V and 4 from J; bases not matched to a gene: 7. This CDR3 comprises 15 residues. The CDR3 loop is CASSYRGQESYEQYF. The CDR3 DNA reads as TGTGCCAGCAGTTACCGGGGACAGGAGAGTTACGAGCAGTACTTC.

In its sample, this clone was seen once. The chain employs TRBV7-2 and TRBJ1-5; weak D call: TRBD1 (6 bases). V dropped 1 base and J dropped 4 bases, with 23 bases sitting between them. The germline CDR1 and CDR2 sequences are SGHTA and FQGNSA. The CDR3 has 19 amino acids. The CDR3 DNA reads TGTGCCAGCAGCTTAGATCCCAGACAGGTTGTATTGGGGAATCAGCCCCAGCATTTT. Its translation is CASSLDPRQVVLGNQPQHF.

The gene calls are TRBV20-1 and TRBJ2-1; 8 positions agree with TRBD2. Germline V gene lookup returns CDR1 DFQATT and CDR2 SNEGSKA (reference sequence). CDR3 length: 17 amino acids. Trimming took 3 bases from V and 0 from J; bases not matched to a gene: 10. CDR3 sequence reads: CSASPQRGPSSYNEQFF. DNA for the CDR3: TGCAGTGCTAGTCCCCAGCGGGGGCCTAGCTCCTACAATGAGCAGTTCTTC.

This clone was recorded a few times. The CDR3 DNA is TGTGCCAGCAGCCAGACTAGCGCGGCCGGGGAGCTGTTTTTT. Translated, it gives CASSQTSAAGELFF. The chain couples TRBV3-1 (or the pseudogene TRBV3-2) to TRBJ2-2; 8 bases align to TRBD2. CDR1 is LGHDT, CDR2 YNNKEL, per germline (reference sequence). The CDR3 totals 14 residues. Trimming took 3 bases from V and 6 from J; bases not matched to a gene: 3.

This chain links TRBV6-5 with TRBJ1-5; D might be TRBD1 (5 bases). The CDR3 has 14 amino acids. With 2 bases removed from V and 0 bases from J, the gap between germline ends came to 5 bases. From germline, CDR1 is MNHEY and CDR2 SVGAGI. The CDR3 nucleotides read TGTGCCAGCAGTTACAGGGGTAGCAATCAGCCCCAGCATTTT. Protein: CASSYRGSNQPQHF.

The CDR3 loop reads CASSYGHSTDTQYF. For the CDR3, the DNA is TGCGCCAGCAGCTATGGACATAGCACAGATACGCAGTATTTT. The chain couples TRBV5-1 to TRBJ2-3; tentative D call: TRBD1 (5 bases). Germline V CDR1 and CDR2: SGHRS, YFSETQ. The CDR3 runs to 14 residues. V dropped 3 bases and J dropped 0 bases, with 8 bases sitting between them.

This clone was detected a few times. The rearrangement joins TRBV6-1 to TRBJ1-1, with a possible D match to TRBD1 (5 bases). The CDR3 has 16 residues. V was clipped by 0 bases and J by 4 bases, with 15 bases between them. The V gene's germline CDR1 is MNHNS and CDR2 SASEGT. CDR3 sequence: CASSEASSGSGTEAFF. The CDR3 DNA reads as TGTGCCAGCAGTGAAGCTTCGTCAGGGTCTGGCACTGAAGCTTTCTTT.

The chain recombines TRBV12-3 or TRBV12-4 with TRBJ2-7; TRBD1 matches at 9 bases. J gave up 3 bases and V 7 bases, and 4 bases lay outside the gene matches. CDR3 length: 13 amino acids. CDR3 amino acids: CASTRTGVYEQYF. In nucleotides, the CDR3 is TGTGCCAGCACTCGGACAGGGGTCTACGAGCAGTACTTC.

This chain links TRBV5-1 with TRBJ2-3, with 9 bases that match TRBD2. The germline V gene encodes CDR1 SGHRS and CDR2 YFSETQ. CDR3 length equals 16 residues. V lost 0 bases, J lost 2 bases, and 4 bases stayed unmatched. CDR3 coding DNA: TGCGCCAGCAGCTTGGACCTAGCGGGATTCACAGATACGCAGTATTTT. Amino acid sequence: CASSLDLAGFTDTQYF.

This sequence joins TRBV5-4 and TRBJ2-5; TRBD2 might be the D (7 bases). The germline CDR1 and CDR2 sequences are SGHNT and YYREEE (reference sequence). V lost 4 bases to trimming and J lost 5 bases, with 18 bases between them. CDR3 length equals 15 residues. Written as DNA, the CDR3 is TGTGCCAGCAGCAATAAAATTGGGGGGGCCGAGACCCAGTACTTC. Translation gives CASSNKIGGAETQYF.

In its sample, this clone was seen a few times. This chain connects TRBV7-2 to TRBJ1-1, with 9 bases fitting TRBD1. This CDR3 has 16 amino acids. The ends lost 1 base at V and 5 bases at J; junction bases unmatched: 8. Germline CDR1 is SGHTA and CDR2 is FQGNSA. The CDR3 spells CASSLVGQGTGTEAFF. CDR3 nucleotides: TGTGCCAGCAGCTTAGTGGGACAGGGTACGGGGACTGAAGCTTTCTTT.

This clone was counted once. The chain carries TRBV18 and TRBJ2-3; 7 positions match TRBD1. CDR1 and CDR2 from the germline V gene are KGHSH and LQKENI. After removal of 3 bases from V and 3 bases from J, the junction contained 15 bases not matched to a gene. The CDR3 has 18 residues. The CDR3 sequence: CASSPTGARMISTDTQYF. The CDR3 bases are TGTGCCAGCTCACCTACAGGGGCCCGGATGATTTCAACAGATACGCAGTATTTT.

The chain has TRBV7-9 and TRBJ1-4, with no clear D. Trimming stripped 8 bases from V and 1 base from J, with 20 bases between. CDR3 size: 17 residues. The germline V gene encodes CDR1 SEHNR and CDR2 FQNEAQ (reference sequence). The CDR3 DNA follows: TGTGCCAGCCTACCCCCTAACGGGTGTCGAACTAATGAAAAACTGTTTTTT. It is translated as CASLPPNGCRTNEKLFF.

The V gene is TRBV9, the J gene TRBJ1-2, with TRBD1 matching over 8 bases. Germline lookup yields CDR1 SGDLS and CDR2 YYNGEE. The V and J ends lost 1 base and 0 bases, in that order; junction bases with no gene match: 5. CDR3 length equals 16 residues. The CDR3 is CASSVTGTGSNYGYTF. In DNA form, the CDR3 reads TGTGCCAGCAGCGTAACCGGGACAGGATCTAACTATGGCTACACCTTC.